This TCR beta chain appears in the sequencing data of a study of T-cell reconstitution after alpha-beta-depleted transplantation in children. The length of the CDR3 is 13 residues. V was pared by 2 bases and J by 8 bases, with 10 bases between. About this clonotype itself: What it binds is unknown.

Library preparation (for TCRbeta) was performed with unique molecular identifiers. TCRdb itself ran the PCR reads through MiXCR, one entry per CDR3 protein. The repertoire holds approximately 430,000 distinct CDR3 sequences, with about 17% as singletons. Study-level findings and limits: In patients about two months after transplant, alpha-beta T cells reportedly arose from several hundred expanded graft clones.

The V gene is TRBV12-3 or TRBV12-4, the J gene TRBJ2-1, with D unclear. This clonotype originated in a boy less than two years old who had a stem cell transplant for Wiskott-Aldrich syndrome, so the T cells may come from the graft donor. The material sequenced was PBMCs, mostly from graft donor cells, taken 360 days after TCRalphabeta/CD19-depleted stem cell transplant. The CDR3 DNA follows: TGTGCCAGCAGTTTAACTCATAGGGATGAGCAGTTCTTC. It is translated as CASSLTHRDEQFF.